Shown below are 29 T cell receptor beta chains from a single sample sequenced in a study of blood T cell repertoires in COVID-19. Clones were read by immunoSEQ multiplex PCR, and TCRdb kept only the in-frame ones, dropping some. Among more than 200,000 clones listed, just over 90% were seen once. What was sequenced was PBMCs or T cells enriched from blood (not recorded which). Receptor source: a woman in her late teens or twenties who had recovered from COVID-19.

The rearrangement joins TRBV19 to TRBJ1-5; the D is unclear. Per the germline V gene, CDR1 is LNHDA and CDR2 is SQIVND (reference sequence). V gave up 5 bases and J gave up 0 bases, with 14 bases separating them. There are 16 residues in the CDR3. CDR3 in amino acids: CASSAREGFSNQPQHF. The DNA of the CDR3 is TGTGCCAGTAGTGCCCGGGAAGGGTTTAGCAATCAGCCCCAGCATTTT. The complete variable domain, with remaining parts taken from reference TRBV19 and TRBJ1-5, reads DGGITQSPKYLFRKEGQNVTLSCEQNLNHDAMYWYRQDPGQGLRLIYYSQIVNDFQKGDIAEGYSVSREKKESFPLTVTSAQKNPTAFYLCASSAREGFSNQPQHFGDGTRLSIL.

This clone was seen a handful of times. The chain couples TRBV3-1 (or the pseudogene TRBV3-2) to TRBJ1-1, with a weak D call TRBD1 (5 bases). The V and J ends lost 2 bases and 1 base respectively, with 11 bases between them. Germline V gene lookup returns CDR1 LGHDT and CDR2 YNNKEL (reference sequence). The CDR3 is 15 residues long. Written as DNA, the CDR3 is TGTGCCAGCAGCCAATCCCGGGGGACGAACACTGAAGCTTTCTTT. It encodes CASSQSRGTNTEAFF.

This clone has ten or more counts. Additional DNA sequences in this sample encode the identical CDR3. This chain joins TRBV4-2 and TRBJ2-1, with a tentative D call TRBD2 (5 bases). This CDR3 is built from 15 residues. V shed 0 bases and J shed 1 base, with 7 bases lying between them. CDR1 is LGHNA, CDR2 YNFKEQ, per germline. This chain's CDR3 is CASSQEEGSYNEQFF. DNA for the CDR3: TGTGCCAGCAGCCAAGAAGAGGGTTCCTACAATGAGCAGTTCTTC.

The chain has TRBV28 and TRBJ1-5, with D perhaps TRBD1 (5 bases). Trimming left V 2 bases short and J 4 bases short, with 15 bases between. The germline CDR1 and CDR2 sequences are MDHEN and SYDVKM. This CDR3 region has 16 residues. CDR3: CASSLGQGHQNQPQHF. CDR3 nucleotides: TGTGCCAGCAGTTTAGGGCAGGGTCATCAAAATCAGCCCCAGCATTTT.

The chain has TRBV2 and TRBJ1-1; D is ambiguous. Looked up from germline, CDR1 is SNHLY and CDR2 is FYNNEI. V lost 3 bases to trimming and J lost 6 bases, with 11 bases between them. The CDR3 runs to 13 residues. The CDR3 DNA is TGTGCCAGCAGTGAGTATAGAATGGCTGAAGCTTTCTTT. Translation: CASSEYRMAEAFF.

The chain uses TRBV5-1 and TRBJ2-7; D gene uncertain. Germline assignment: CDR1 SGHRS and CDR2 YFSETQ. CDR3 length: 13 residues. Trimming shortened V by 1 base and J by 1 base, and 6 bases separated the two germline ends. The CDR3 spells CASSLFVSYEQYF. The CDR3 nucleotides are TGCGCCAGCAGCTTGTTCGTATCCTACGAGCAGTACTTC.

The chain links TRBV28 to TRBJ2-4, with 9 bases fitting TRBD1. The CDR3 covers 16 residues. CDR1 is MDHEN, CDR2 SYDVKM, per germline. V shed 4 bases and J 9 bases; nucleotides not matched to a gene: 13. The CDR3 DNA reads as TGTGCCAGCAGTTCCTCACAGGGGGCTGTGTCGAGCATTCAGTACTTC. Translating it yields CASSSSQGAVSSIQYF.

The CDR3 sequence: CASSISGGTGGGANVLTF. CDR3 coding DNA: TGTGCCAGTAGTATAAGTGGAGGGACCGGGGGTGGGGCCAACGTCCTGACTTTC. V and J are TRBV19 and TRBJ2-6, with D possibly TRBD2 on 6 matching bases. Germline V gene sequence: CDR1 LNHDA, CDR2 SQIVND (reference sequence). The CDR3 sequence is 18 residues long. V was cut by 2 bases and J by 3 bases, with 17 bases left in between. Full variable domain (missing parts from reference TRBV19 and TRBJ2-6): DGGITQSPKYLFRKEGQNVTLSCEQNLNHDAMYWYRQDPGQGLRLIYYSQIVNDFQKGDIAEGYSVSREKKESFPLTVTSAQKNPTAFYLCASSISGGTGGGANVLTFGAGSRLTVL.

The chain joins TRBV3-1 (or the pseudogene TRBV3-2) to TRBJ1-4, with 10 bases matching TRBD1. Germline CDR1 reads LGHDT; CDR2 reads YNNKEL (reference sequence). This CDR3 comprises 16 residues. Trimming removed 3 bases from V and 11 bases from J; junction bases left unmatched: 12. As DNA, the CDR3 is TGTGCCAGCAGCCAGGGGCGGACAGGGGGTAACTCCAAACTGTTTTTT. The encoded protein is CASSQGRTGGNSKLFF.

The chain carries TRBV5-5 and TRBJ2-7, with 9 bases fitting TRBD2. Germline V lookup: CDR1 SGHKS, CDR2 YYEKEE (reference sequence). Trimming at V came to 4 bases and at J to 4 bases, leaving 9 bases not matched to a gene. The CDR3 is 15 residues long. Written as DNA, the CDR3 is TGTGCCAGCAGCCTTGGCGCGGGAGGGGGGTACGAGCAGTACTTC. It translates to CASSLGAGGGYEQYF.

The chain employs TRBV2 and TRBJ2-1; D remains unclear. CDR3 length: 14 residues. Germline-derived CDR1 and CDR2 are SNHLY and FYNNEI. Trimming took off 4 bases at V and 4 bases at J, with 11 bases between the two ends. The chain's CDR3 is CASSGYTLYNEQFF. The CDR3, as DNA: TGTGCCAGCAGTGGGTACACGCTTTACAATGAGCAGTTCTTC.

V and J are TRBV5-1 and TRBJ1-2, with 7 bases fitting TRBD1. The CDR3 contains 15 residues. V was clipped by 3 bases and J by 2 bases; unmatched bases: 7. Germline V gives CDR1 SGHRS, CDR2 YFSETQ. The CDR3 is CASSSRQGVNYGYTF. The DNA for the CDR3 is TGCGCCAGCAGCTCTCGACAGGGAGTAAACTATGGCTACACCTTC.

The V call is TRBV6-2 or TRBV6-3, the J call TRBJ1-6; D remains unclear. The germline gives CDR1 MNHEY, CDR2 SVGEGT. V was clipped by 0 bases and J by 7 bases, with 13 bases between them. The CDR3 totals 16 residues. The CDR3 coding sequence is TGTGCCAGCAGTTACTCCAAACTGTCCGTAAATTCACCCCTCCACTTT. As protein: CASSYSKLSVNSPLHF.

The chain couples TRBV7-3 to TRBJ2-1; 12 nucleotides align to TRBD2. Germline V lookup: CDR1 SGHTA, CDR2 FQGTGA. There are 15 residues in the CDR3. The trim removed 3 bases at V and 10 bases at J, leaving 7 bases unmatched. CDR3 in DNA: TGTGCCAGCAGCTTGACTAGCGGGAGCGCCGGGGAGCAGTTCTTC. It is translated as CASSLTSGSAGEQFF.

The chain carries TRBV5-1 and TRBJ2-1, with D possibly TRBD2 on 7 matching bases. This CDR3 region has 18 residues. Germline lookup yields CDR1 SGHRS and CDR2 YFSETQ. The V end was cut by 0 bases, the J end by 8 bases, with 24 bases between. CDR3 nucleotide sequence: TGCGCCAGCAGCTTGGAATTAGGGGGAGGGTTCGGAGGAGATGAGCAGTTCTTC. The encoded protein is CASSLELGGGFGGDEQFF.

The chain employs TRBV27 and TRBJ2-1; no definite D call. The CDR3 has 12 residues. CDR1 MNHEY and CDR2 SMNVEV come from the germline V gene (reference sequence). The V gene lost 4 bases and the J gene lost 10 bases, with 11 bases spanning the gap. The CDR3: CASSSSRLEQFF. CDR3 coding DNA: TGTGCCAGCAGTTCCTCCCGACTCGAGCAGTTCTTC.

The chain recombines TRBV18 with TRBJ1-3; D call uncertain. Germline values: CDR1 KGHSH, CDR2 LQKENI. V was shortened by 2 bases and J by 0 bases, with 11 bases between the two germline ends. This CDR3 region has 16 residues. The CDR3 region has the DNA TGTGCCAGCTCACCAGTTCCCACTAGCTCTGGAAACACCATATATTTT. Translating gives CASSPVPTSSGNTIYF.

This clone was found once. This chain uses TRBV11-2 with TRBJ2-1, with 10 bases lining up with TRBD2. Looked up from germline, CDR1 is SGHAT and CDR2 is FQNNGV. The CDR3 runs to 16 residues. J lost 7 bases, V lost 2 bases, and 8 bases had no gene match. DNA of the CDR3: TGTGCCAGCAGCTTATATAGGGGGACTAGCGTGAATGAGCAGTTCTTC. Protein sequence: CASSLYRGTSVNEQFF.

This clone has more than one count but fewer than ten. The chain joins TRBV24-1 to TRBJ2-2, with D hard to call. Germline assignment: CDR1 KGHDR and CDR2 SFDVKD. The germline V and J ends were trimmed by 3 bases and 2 bases, with 3 bases remaining between them. The CDR3 contains 13 residues. This chain's CDR3 is CATSDPNTGELFF. The CDR3, as DNA: TGTGCCACCAGTGATCCAAACACCGGGGAGCTGTTTTTT.

This chain connects TRBV19 to TRBJ2-2; a weak D match, TRBD1 (5 bases). The CDR3 is 14 amino acids. V was pared by 4 bases and J by 1 base, with 7 bases between. From germline, CDR1 is LNHDA and CDR2 SQIVND (reference sequence). CDR3 in DNA: TGTGCCAGTAGTAGGCAGGGGAACACCGGGGAGCTGTTTTTT. The encoded protein is CASSRQGNTGELFF.

The chain uses TRBV12-3 or TRBV12-4 and TRBJ2-2; tentative D call: TRBD2 (6 bases). The CDR3 runs to 13 residues. The ends were cut back, 11 bases at V and 7 bases at J, with 17 bases in the middle. The CDR3 DNA reads as TGTGCCTGTGCGGGGCTTTCGGGCGGGGAGCTGTTTTTT. Its translation: CACAGLSGGELFF.

The chain joins TRBV6-5 to TRBJ2-5, with 10 bases that match TRBD2. Trimming at V came to 6 bases and at J to 3 bases, leaving 7 bases not matched to a gene. The V gene's germline CDR1 is MNHEY and CDR2 SVGAGI. The CDR3 runs 15 residues. In DNA form, the CDR3 reads TGTGCCAGCAGCGCCTCCGGACTAGCGGAAGAGACCCAGTACTTC. This sequence encodes CASSASGLAEETQYF.

This chain joins TRBV14 and TRBJ1-2; D is perhaps TRBD1 (5 bases). Per the germline V gene, CDR1 is SGHDN and CDR2 is FVKESK. V lost 4 bases to trimming and J lost 4 bases, with 10 bases between them. CDR3 length: 13 amino acids. Here the CDR3 reads CASSRAGSYGYTF. In nucleotides, the CDR3 is TGTGCCAGCAGCCGAGCAGGGTCCTATGGCTACACCTTC.

This chain joins TRBV5-5 and TRBJ2-3, with D perhaps TRBD2 (5 bases). V was shortened by 4 bases and J by 5 bases, with 11 bases between the two germline ends. CDR1 and CDR2 (germline): SGHKS, YYEKEE (reference sequence). CDR3 size: 13 residues. CDR3 region: CASSPLGIDTQYF. CDR3 nucleotide sequence: TGTGCCAGCAGCCCACTCGGGATAGATACGCAGTATTTT. The whole variable domain, filled in from reference TRBV5-5 and TRBJ2-3, reads DAGVTQSPTHLIKTRGQQVTLRCSPISGHKSVSWYQQVLGQGPQFIFQYYEKEERGRGNFPDRFSARQFPNYSSELNVNALLLGDSALYLCASSPLGIDTQYFGPGTRLTVL.

V and J are TRBV5-1 and TRBJ1-2; D perhaps matches TRBD1 (6 bases). The CDR3 covers 17 residues. Trimming left V 0 bases short and J 0 bases short, with 15 bases between. Germline V gene data show CDR1 as SGHRS and CDR2 as YFSETQ. The CDR3 here is CASSLGRGGRTNYGYTF. The CDR3 nucleotides read TGCGCCAGCAGCTTGGGTCGGGGGGGCCGAACTAACTATGGCTACACCTTC.

The J gene is TRBJ2-2, the V gene TRBV19; 7 positions agree with TRBD2. With 3 bases clipped from V and 8 bases from J, the junction kept 9 bases outside the gene matches. This CDR3 is built from 15 residues. The germline CDR1 and CDR2 sequences are LNHDA and SQIVND (reference sequence). DNA of the CDR3: TGTGCCAGTAGTATTGGGGGAGGGGCCACGGGGGAGCTGTTTTTT. Translated: CASSIGGGATGELFF.

The rearrangement joins TRBV18 to TRBJ2-7, with 14 bases identical to TRBD2. CDR3 size: 15 residues. CDR1 is KGHSH and CDR2 is LQKENI in the germline V gene. V lost 2 bases to trimming and J lost 4 bases; unmatched junction nucleotides: 1. The CDR3 DNA follows: TGTGCCAGCTCACCAGGGACTAGCGGGAGTTACGAGCAGTACTTC. Translation: CASSPGTSGSYEQYF.

This chain connects TRBV4-2 to TRBJ2-7, with TRBD2 as a possible D gene (5 bases). Germline CDR1 LGHNA, CDR2 YNFKEQ. CDR3 length: 14 amino acids. With 4 bases removed from V and 4 bases from J, the gap between germline ends came to 14 bases. The CDR3 coding sequence is TGTGCCAGCAGCCTTGAGGGCAGAGAATACGAGCAGTACTTC. Amino acid sequence: CASSLEGREYEQYF.

This rearrangement joins TRBV15 to TRBJ2-3, with D possibly TRBD2 on 5 matching bases. The length of the CDR3 is 18 residues. CDR1 is LNHNV and CDR2 is YYDKDF in the germline V gene (reference sequence). The ends were cut back, 0 bases at V and 3 bases at J, with 19 bases in the middle. CDR3 sequence reads: CATSREWEGPRRTDTQYF. DNA for the CDR3: TGTGCCACCAGCAGAGAATGGGAAGGTCCCAGGAGGACAGATACGCAGTATTTT.